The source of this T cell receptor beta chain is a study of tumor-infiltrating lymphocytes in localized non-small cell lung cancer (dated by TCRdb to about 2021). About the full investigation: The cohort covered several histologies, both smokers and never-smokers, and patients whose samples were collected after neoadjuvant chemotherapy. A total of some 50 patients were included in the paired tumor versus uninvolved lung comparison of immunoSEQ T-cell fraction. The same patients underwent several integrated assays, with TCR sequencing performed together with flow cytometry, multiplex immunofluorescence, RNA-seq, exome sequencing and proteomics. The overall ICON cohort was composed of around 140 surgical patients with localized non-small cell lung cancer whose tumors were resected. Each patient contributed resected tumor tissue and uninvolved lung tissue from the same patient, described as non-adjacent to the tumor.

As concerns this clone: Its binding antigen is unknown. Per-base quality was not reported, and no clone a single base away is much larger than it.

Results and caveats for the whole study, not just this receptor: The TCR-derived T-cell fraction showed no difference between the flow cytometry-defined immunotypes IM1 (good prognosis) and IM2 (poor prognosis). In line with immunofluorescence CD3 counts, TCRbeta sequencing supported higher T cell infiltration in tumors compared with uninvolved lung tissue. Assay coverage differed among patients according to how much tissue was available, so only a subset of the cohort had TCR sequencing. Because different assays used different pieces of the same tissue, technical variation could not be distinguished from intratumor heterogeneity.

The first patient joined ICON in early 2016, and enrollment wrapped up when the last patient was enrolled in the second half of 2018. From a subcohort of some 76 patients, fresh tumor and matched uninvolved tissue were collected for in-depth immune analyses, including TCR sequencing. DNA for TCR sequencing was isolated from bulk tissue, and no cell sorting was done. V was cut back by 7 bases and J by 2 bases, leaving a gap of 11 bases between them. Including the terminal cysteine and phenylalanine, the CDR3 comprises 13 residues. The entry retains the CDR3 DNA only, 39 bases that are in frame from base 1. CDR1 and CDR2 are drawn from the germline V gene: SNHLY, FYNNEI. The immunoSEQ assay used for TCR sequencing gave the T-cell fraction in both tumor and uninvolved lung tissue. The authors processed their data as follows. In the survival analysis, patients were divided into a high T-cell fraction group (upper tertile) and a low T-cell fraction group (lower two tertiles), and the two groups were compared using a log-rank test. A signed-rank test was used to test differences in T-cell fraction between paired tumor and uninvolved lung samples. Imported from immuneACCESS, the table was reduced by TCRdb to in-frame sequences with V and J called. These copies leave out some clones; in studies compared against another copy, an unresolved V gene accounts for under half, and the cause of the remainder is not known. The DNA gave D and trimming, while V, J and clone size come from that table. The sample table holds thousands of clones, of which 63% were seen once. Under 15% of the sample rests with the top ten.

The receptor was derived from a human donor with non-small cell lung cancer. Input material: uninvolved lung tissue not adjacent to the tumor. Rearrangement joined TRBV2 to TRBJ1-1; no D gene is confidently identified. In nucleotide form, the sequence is TGTGCCAGCATGAAGGAACTAAACACTGAAGCTTTCTTT. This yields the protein CASMKELNTEAFF.